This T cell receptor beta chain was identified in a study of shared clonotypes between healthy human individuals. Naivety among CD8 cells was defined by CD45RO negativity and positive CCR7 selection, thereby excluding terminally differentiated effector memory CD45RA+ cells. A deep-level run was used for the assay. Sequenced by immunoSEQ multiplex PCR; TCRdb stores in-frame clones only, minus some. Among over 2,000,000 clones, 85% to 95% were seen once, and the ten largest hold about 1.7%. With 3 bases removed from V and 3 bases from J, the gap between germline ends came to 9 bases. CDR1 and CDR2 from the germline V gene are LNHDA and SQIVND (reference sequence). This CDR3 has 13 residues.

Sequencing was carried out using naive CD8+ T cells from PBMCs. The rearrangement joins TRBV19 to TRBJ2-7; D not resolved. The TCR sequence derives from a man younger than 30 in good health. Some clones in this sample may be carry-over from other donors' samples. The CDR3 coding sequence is TGTGCCAGTAGTATGGACGGCGACTACGAGCAGTACTTC. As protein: CASSMDGDYEQYF. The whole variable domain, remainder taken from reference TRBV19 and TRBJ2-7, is DGGITQSPKYLFRKEGQNVTLSCEQNLNHDAMYWYRQDPGQGLRLIYYSQIVNDFQKGDIAEGYSVSREKKESFPLTVTSAQKNPTAFYLCASSMDGDYEQYFGPGTRLTVT.